This entry features one T cell receptor (beta chain) sequence. V lost 7 bases to trimming and J lost 4 bases, with 19 bases between them. Germline CDR1 reads SQVTM; CDR2 reads ANQGSEA. The CDR3 is 15 amino acids. The data are from a study of cytomegalovirus exposure and HLA in healthy donors. Some clones are missing from TCRdb's copy, which holds only in-frame ones; the method was immunoSEQ multiplex PCR. The data contain over 200,000 clones, around 91% of them singletons. This receptor was taken from a woman in her thirties in good health and CMV-seronegative. This chain links TRBV29-1 with TRBJ2-2; maybe TRBD2 (6 bases). The sample was PBMCs. The CDR3 bases are TGCAGCGCCTCCCCCGGGACTTCCCTCACCGGGGAGCTGTTTTTT. This sequence encodes CSASPGTSLTGELFF.